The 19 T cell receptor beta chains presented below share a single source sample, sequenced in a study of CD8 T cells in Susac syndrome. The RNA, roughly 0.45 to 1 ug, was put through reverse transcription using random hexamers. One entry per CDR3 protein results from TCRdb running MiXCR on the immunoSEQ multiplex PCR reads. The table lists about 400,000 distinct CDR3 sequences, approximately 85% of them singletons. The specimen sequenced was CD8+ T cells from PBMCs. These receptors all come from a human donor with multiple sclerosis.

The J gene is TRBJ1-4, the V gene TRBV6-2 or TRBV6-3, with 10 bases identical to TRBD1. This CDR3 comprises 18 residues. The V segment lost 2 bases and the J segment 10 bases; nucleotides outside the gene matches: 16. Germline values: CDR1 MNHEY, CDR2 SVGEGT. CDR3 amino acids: CASSYSVDRGDLVGKLFF. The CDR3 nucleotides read TGTGCCAGCAGTTACAGCGTGGACAGGGGGGACCTTGTCGGAAAACTGTTTTTT.

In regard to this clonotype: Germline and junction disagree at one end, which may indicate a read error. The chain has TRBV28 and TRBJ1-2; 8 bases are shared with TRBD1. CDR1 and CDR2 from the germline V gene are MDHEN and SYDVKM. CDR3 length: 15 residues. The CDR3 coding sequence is TGTGCCAGCACCAATCCCACAGGGGGAAACTATGGCTACGCCTTC. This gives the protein CASTNPTGGNYGYAF.

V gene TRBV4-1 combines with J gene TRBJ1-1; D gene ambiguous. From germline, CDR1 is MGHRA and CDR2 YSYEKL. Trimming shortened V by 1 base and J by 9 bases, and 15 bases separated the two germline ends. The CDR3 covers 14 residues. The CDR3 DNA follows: TGCGCCAGCAGCCAAGTCCCTCTCGGGGAAAAAGCTTTCTTT. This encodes CASSQVPLGEKAFF.

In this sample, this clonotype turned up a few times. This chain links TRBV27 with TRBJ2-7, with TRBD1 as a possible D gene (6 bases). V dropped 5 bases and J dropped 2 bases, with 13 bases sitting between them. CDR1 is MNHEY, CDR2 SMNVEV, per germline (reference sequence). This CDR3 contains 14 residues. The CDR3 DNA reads TGTGCCAGCAGTCCATTGGACAGCGCCTACGAGCAGTACTTC. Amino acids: CASSPLDSAYEQYF.

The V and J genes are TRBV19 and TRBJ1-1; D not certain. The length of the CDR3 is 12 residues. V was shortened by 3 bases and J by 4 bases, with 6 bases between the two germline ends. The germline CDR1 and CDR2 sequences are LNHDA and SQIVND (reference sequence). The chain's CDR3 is CASSIQGTEAFF. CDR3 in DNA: TGTGCCAGTAGTATTCAAGGCACTGAAGCTTTCTTT.

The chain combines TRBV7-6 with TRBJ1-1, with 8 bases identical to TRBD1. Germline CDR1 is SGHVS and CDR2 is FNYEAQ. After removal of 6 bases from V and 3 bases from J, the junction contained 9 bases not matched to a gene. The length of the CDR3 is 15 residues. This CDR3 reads CASSSNRGYDTEAFF. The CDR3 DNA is TGTGCCAGCAGTTCAAACAGGGGGTACGACACTGAAGCTTTCTTT.

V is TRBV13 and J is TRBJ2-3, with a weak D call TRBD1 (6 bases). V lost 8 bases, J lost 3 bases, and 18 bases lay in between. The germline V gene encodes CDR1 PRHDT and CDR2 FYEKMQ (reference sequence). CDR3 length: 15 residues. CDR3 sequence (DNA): TGTGCCAGCGGTCGGACAGCGGATATGACAGATACGCAGTATTTT. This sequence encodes CASGRTADMTDTQYF.

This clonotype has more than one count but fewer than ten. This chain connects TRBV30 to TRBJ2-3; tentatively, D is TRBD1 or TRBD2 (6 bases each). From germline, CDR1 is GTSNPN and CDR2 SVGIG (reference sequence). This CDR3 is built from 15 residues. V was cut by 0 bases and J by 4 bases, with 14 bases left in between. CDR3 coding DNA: TGTGCCTGGAGTGTAAACGGGGGCCTCCCAGATACGCAGTATTTT. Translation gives CAWSVNGGLPDTQYF.

CDR3 amino acids: CASSLGGGTGYTF. The CDR3, as DNA: TGTGCCAGCAGTTTAGGGGGAGGTACAGGCTACACCTTC. The chain employs TRBV12-3 or TRBV12-4 and TRBJ1-2; D is unclear. Trimming took off 1 base at V and 8 bases at J, with 11 bases between the two ends. This CDR3 region has 13 residues.

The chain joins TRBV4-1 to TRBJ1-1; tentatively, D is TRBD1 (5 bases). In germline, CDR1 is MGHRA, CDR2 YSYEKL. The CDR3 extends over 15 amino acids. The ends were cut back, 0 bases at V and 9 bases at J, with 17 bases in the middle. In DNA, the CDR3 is TGCGCCAGCAGCCAAGAATTCCGGGGGTTGGAACAAGCTTTCTTT. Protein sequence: CASSQEFRGLEQAFF.

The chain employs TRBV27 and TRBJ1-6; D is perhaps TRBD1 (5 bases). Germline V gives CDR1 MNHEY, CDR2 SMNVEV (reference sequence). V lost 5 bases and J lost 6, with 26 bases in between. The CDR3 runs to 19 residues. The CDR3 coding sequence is TGTGCCAGCAGTCCACCCCAGGGACCCCAAGTCCCCCCTAATTCACCCCTCCACTTT. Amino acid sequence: CASSPPQGPQVPPNSPLHF.

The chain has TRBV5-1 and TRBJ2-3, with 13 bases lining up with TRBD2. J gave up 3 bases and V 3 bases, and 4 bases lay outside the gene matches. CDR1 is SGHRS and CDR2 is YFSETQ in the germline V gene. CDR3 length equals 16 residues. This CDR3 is CASSSGLAGPTDTQYF. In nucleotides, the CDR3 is TGCGCCAGCAGCTCGGGACTAGCGGGACCTACAGATACGCAGTATTTT.

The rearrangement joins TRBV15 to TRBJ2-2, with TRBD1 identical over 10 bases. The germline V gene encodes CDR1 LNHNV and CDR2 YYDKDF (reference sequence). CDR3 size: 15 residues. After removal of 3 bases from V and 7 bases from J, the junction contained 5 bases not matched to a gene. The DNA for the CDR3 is TGTGCCACCAGCAGTGACAGGGGGCGATTCGGGGAGCTGTTTTTT. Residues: CATSSDRGRFGELFF.

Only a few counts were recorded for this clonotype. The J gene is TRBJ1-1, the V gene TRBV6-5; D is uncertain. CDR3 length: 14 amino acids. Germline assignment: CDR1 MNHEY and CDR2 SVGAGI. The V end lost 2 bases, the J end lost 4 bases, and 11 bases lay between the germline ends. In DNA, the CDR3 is TGTGCCAGCAGTTACATGGGGAGTAGCACTGAAGCTTTCTTT. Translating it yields CASSYMGSSTEAFF.

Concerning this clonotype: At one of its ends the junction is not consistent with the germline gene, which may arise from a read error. The CDR3 loop reads CASLASGGEPYF. The CDR3 nucleotides read TGTGCCAGCTTAGCCTCGGGGGGGGAGCCGTACTTC. The chain couples TRBV2 to TRBJ2-7, with TRBD2 identical over 8 bases. Germline V gives CDR1 SNHLY, CDR2 FYNNEI. This CDR3 region has 12 residues.

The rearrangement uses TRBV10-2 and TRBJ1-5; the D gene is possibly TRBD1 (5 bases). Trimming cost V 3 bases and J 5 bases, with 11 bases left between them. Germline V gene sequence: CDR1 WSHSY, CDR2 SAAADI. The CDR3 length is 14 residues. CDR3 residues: CASSEQVRDQPQHF. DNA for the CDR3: TGCGCCAGCAGTGAACAGGTCCGGGATCAGCCCCAGCATTTT.

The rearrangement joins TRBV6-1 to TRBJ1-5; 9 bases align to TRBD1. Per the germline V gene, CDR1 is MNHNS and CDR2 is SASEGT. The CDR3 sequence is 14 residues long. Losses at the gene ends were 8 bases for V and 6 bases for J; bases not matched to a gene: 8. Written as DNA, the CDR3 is TGTGCCAGCGGACGGACAGGGGAGTTTCAGCCCCAGCATTTT. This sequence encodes CASGRTGEFQPQHF.

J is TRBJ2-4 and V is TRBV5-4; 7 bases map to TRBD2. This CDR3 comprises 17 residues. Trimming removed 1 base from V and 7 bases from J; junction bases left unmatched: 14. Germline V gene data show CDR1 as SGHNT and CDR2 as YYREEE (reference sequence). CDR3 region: CASSLWEGDSLGNIQYF. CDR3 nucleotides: TGTGCCAGCAGCTTGTGGGAGGGAGACTCCTTGGGGAACATTCAGTACTTC.

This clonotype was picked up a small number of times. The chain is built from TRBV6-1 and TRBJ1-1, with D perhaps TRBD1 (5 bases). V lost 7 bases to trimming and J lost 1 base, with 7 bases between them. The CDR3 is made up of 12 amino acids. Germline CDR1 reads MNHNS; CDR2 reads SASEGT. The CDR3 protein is CASMGTNTEAFF. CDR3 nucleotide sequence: TGTGCCAGCATGGGGACGAACACTGAAGCTTTCTTT.